The sequence of this TCR beta chain was determined in a study of blood T cell repertoires in COVID-19. Study at large: Whether acute or convalescent, the COVID-19 samples came from the United States, Italy and Spain.

The study recruited people aged about 18 to 90 years across about 25 US areas. TCRdb's copy holds only in-frame clones and misses some; the assay was immunoSEQ multiplex PCR. The sample yields approximately 300,000 clones, around nine tenths seen once. As to this clone: Relative to the germline gene, one junction end is altered; a read error may explain this.

Looked up from germline, CDR1 is SGHNT and CDR2 is YYREEE (reference sequence). CDR3 size: 14 residues. Sequencing input: PBMCs or T cells enriched from blood (not recorded which). The V and J genes are TRBV5-4 and TRBJ1-2; the D gene is possibly TRBD1 (6 bases). The clonotype comes from a woman aged 18-29 years who had recovered from COVID-19. The CDR3 sequence: CASNLDRGALGYTF. In DNA form, the CDR3 reads TGTGCCAGCAACTTGGATCGGGGGGCGTTGGGCTACACCTTC. The full variable domain, rest sourced from reference TRBV5-4 and TRBJ1-2, is ETGVTQSPTHLIKTRGQQVTLRCSSQSGHNTVSWYQQALGQGPQFIFQYYREEENGRGNFPPRFSGLQFPNYSSELNVNALELDDSALYLCASNLDRGALGYTFGSGTRLTVV.